These 22 T cell receptor beta chains were all obtained from the same sample, sequenced in a study of cytomegalovirus exposure and HLA in healthy donors (dated by TCRdb to about 2017). Library preparation was by the immunoSEQ multiplex PCR assay. The immuneACCESS repertoire file appears here via TCRdb, limited to in-frame rearrangements. These files lack a portion of the clones; in checked studies, under half of the deficit traces to unresolved V genes, and the cause of the others is not known. The sample yields 250,000 to 300,000 clones; just over 85% were counted once. Clones ranked in the top ten supply around 1% of the sample. The sequenced sample consisted of PBMCs. These receptors were obtained from a young woman in good health and CMV-seronegative.

The V and J genes are TRBV5-1 and TRBJ2-7, with 7 bases lining up with TRBD1. The V and J ends lost 0 bases and 1 base, in that order; junction bases with no gene match: 4. Per germline, CDR1 SGHRS and CDR2 YFSETQ. The length of the CDR3 is 15 residues. CDR3 region: CASSLVFRGSYEQYF. CDR3 DNA: TGCGCCAGCAGCTTGGTATTCAGGGGGTCCTACGAGCAGTACTTC.

The CDR3 region is CASSADRVYVLDEQYF. The DNA of the CDR3 is TGTGCCAGCAGCGCCGACAGGGTCTACGTCTTAGACGAGCAGTACTTC. This chain connects TRBV27 to TRBJ2-7, with 7 positions matching TRBD1. The V segment lost 6 bases and the J segment 5 bases; nucleotides outside the gene matches: 16. The CDR3 has 16 residues. Germline-derived CDR1 and CDR2 are MNHEY and SMNVEV (reference sequence).

This rearrangement joins TRBV19 to TRBJ2-7; 11 bases line up with TRBD2. The CDR3 has 16 amino acids. V gave up 6 bases and J gave up 3 bases; unmatched junction bases: 10. Germline values: CDR1 LNHDA, CDR2 SQIVND (reference sequence). Written as DNA, the CDR3 is TGTGCCAGTAGGGATCCCGGGACTAGCGGAGGCTACGAGCAGTACTTC. Its translation: CASRDPGTSGGYEQYF.

The chain recombines TRBV28 with TRBJ2-7, with TRBD1 as a possible D gene (6 bases). CDR3 length equals 13 residues. V lost 5 bases to trimming and J lost 11 bases, with 19 bases between them. CDR1 MDHEN and CDR2 SYDVKM come from the germline V gene. The CDR3 coding sequence is TGTGCCAGCAGTCCCCCCCACGACAGGCCGGAGTACTTC. It specifies CASSPPHDRPEYF.

V and J are TRBV6-1 and TRBJ2-7; D uncertain. The germline V gene has CDR1 MNHNS and CDR2 SASEGT. Trimming removed 1 base from V and 2 bases from J, with 12 bases in between. The CDR3 loop spans 15 amino acids. CDR3 sequence (DNA): TGTGCCAGCAGTGAAGGGAGCTCACCCCCCTACGAGCAGTACTTC. Amino acids: CASSEGSSPPYEQYF.

This chain connects TRBV6-5 to TRBJ2-1; TRBD1 is a possible D gene (5 bases). Germline CDR1 reads MNHEY; CDR2 reads SVGAGI. Trimming pared 2 bases from V and 6 bases from J, leaving 14 bases between. This CDR3 is 15 amino acids long. CDR3 sequence: CASSYGQGFGNEQFF. DNA for the CDR3: TGTGCCAGCAGTTACGGGCAGGGTTTCGGCAATGAGCAGTTCTTC.

This chain uses TRBV14 with TRBJ2-7; 10 nucleotides agree with TRBD1. V was pared by 3 bases and J by 3 bases, with 8 bases of the junction left unmatched. The CDR3 sequence is 16 residues long. CDR1 is SGHDN and CDR2 is FVKESK in the germline V gene. The CDR3 reads CASSHLRTGGNYEQYF. CDR3 nucleotide sequence: TGTGCCAGCAGCCACTTAAGGACAGGGGGTAACTACGAGCAGTACTTC.

This chain joins TRBV5-1 and TRBJ2-3, with 8 bases that match TRBD2. V was clipped by 4 bases and J by 1 base; unmatched bases: 5. The CDR3 is 15 amino acids. From germline, CDR1 is SGHRS and CDR2 YFSETQ. The CDR3 nucleotides read TGCGCCAGCAGCCTACCGGGACTAGGCACAGATACGCAGTATTTT. This translates into CASSLPGLGTDTQYF.

Only a few counts were recorded for this clone. The chain recombines TRBV7-9 with TRBJ2-7; D is perhaps TRBD1 (5 bases). V lost 8 bases and J lost 2, with 13 bases in between. The CDR3 has 13 amino acids. Germline V gene lookup returns CDR1 SEHNR and CDR2 FQNEAQ (reference sequence). Here the CDR3 DNA reads TGTGCCAGCGTAGGGGATACGACCTACGAGCAGTACTTC. It translates to CASVGDTTYEQYF.

In nucleotides, the CDR3 is TGTGCCAGCAGCTTAGTTTCGCACGCGGCAGTTACAGGAAACACCATATATTTT. Amino acid sequence: CASSLVSHAAVTGNTIYF. V usage is TRBV7-2 and J usage is TRBJ1-3; D not certain. There are 18 residues in the CDR3. Per the germline V gene, CDR1 is SGHTA and CDR2 is FQGNSA. The V and J ends lost 1 base and 4 bases respectively, with 20 bases between them. The whole variable domain, filled in from reference TRBV7-2 and TRBJ1-3, reads GAGVSQSPSNKVTEKGKDVELRCDPISGHTALYWYRQSLGQGLEFLIYFQGNSAPDKSGLPSDRFSAERTGGSVSTLTIQRTQQEDSAVYLCASSLVSHAAVTGNTIYFGEGSWLTVV.

Of note for this clone: Other DNA sequences in this sample translate to the same CDR3. The rearrangement uses TRBV6-5 and TRBJ1-2; no definite D call. The V end lost 2 bases, the J end lost 6 bases, and 7 bases lay between the germline ends. The germline gives CDR1 MNHEY, CDR2 SVGAGI. The CDR3 contains 12 residues. CDR3 sequence reads: CASSYLGDGYTF. The CDR3 nucleotides are TGTGCCAGCAGTTACCTCGGGGATGGCTACACCTTC.

This sequence joins TRBV5-1 and TRBJ1-1; unclear D gene. Germline lookup yields CDR1 SGHRS and CDR2 YFSETQ. Trimming took off 1 base at V and 1 base at J, with 5 bases between the two ends. This CDR3 is built from 13 residues. In DNA, the CDR3 is TGCGCCAGCAGCTTGTACTCGAACACTGAAGCTTTCTTT. Translation: CASSLYSNTEAFF.

The chain links TRBV19 to TRBJ2-5; D unresolved. Germline values: CDR1 LNHDA, CDR2 SQIVND (reference sequence). The length of the CDR3 is 14 residues. Trimming left V 6 bases short and J 0 bases short, with 11 bases between. CDR3 loop: CASSLTGNQETQYF. For the CDR3, the DNA is TGTGCCAGTAGCCTGACTGGAAACCAAGAGACCCAGTACTTC.

The J gene is TRBJ1-2, the V gene TRBV6-4, with D unclear. Deletions cut 4 bases from V and 8 bases from J, with 17 bases between. Germline V lookup: CDR1 MRHNA, CDR2 SNTAGT. The CDR3 totals 14 residues. CDR3 residues: CASSATDEGRGYTF. CDR3 bases: TGTGCCAGCAGTGCCACGGACGAGGGAAGAGGCTACACCTTC.

The chain couples TRBV5-1 to TRBJ2-7; 9 bases map to TRBD2. Trimming cost V 4 bases and J 6 bases; bases outside gene matches: 11. CDR1 and CDR2 (germline): SGHRS, YFSETQ. The CDR3 is 15 amino acids. CDR3 protein: CASSPLSSGASEQYF. CDR3 nucleotides: TGCGCCAGCAGCCCCTTGTCTAGCGGGGCCTCCGAGCAGTACTTC. Together with reference TRBV5-1 and TRBJ2-7, the CDR3 gives the full variable domain: KAGVTQTPRYLIKTRGQQVTLSCSPISGHRSVSWYQQTPGQGLQFLFEYFSETQRNKGNFPGRFSGRQFSNSRSEMNVSTLELGDSALYLCASSPLSSGASEQYFGPGTRLTVT.

This chain links TRBV5-1 with TRBJ1-2; D is ambiguous. CDR1 is SGHRS and CDR2 is YFSETQ in the germline V gene. Trimming cost V 4 bases and J 1 base, with 8 bases left between them. This CDR3 spans 13 amino acids. CDR3 nucleotides: TGCGCCAGCAGCCCAATCAGTAACTATGGCTACACCTTC. Amino acids: CASSPISNYGYTF. The full variable domain, its missing parts supplied by reference TRBV5-1 and TRBJ1-2, is KAGVTQTPRYLIKTRGQQVTLSCSPISGHRSVSWYQQTPGQGLQFLFEYFSETQRNKGNFPGRFSGRQFSNSRSEMNVSTLELGDSALYLCASSPISNYGYTFGSGTRLTVV.

The V call is TRBV18, the J call TRBJ2-1, with unresolved D. The CDR3 extends over 12 amino acids. V lost 6 bases and J lost 9, with 12 bases in between. Per germline, CDR1 KGHSH and CDR2 LQKENI. The CDR3 nucleotides are TGTGCCAGCTCCCTGATTTGGGCTGAGCAGTTCTTC. Its protein product is CASSLIWAEQFF.

This clone was detected only a few times. V usage is TRBV4-2 and J usage is TRBJ1-2, with 9 bases lining up with TRBD1. CDR1 is LGHNA and CDR2 is YNFKEQ in the germline V gene. The length of the CDR3 is 16 residues. V lost 3 bases, J lost 3 bases, and 8 bases stayed unmatched. For the CDR3, the DNA is TGTGCCAGCAGCCATGGTGGGACAGGGAAACACTATGGCTACACCTTC. It yields the protein CASSHGGTGKHYGYTF.

The chain uses TRBV2 and TRBJ1-6; no clear D. V gave up 3 bases and J gave up 9 bases, with 9 bases separating them. The CDR3 sequence is 13 residues long. The V gene's germline CDR1 is SNHLY and CDR2 FYNNEI. The CDR3 sequence: CASSEEVSSPLHF. In nucleotides, the CDR3 is TGTGCCAGCAGTGAGGAGGTGAGTTCACCCCTCCACTTT.

V is TRBV2 and J is TRBJ1-3; D is perhaps TRBD1 (5 bases). This CDR3 is 14 amino acids long. The V gene's germline CDR1 is SNHLY and CDR2 FYNNEI. The germline V and J ends were trimmed by 8 bases and 2 bases, with 13 bases remaining between them. This CDR3 reads CASRKGEAGNTIYF. CDR3 sequence (DNA): TGTGCCAGCCGAAAAGGGGAGGCTGGAAACACCATATATTTT.

The chain combines TRBV7-9 with TRBJ2-1; D perhaps matches TRBD1 (5 bases). Trimming stripped 7 bases from V and 10 bases from J, with 20 bases between. From germline, CDR1 is SEHNR and CDR2 FQNEAQ (reference sequence). CDR3 length: 14 residues. CDR3 amino acids: CASKRTTVDHEQFF. The CDR3 nucleotides are TGTGCCAGCAAACGGACAACGGTCGATCACGAGCAGTTCTTC.

This clone was detected a few times. The chain is built from TRBV2 and TRBJ2-1, with 12 bases that match TRBD2. CDR1 is SNHLY, CDR2 FYNNEI, per germline. Losses at the gene ends were 4 bases for V and 9 bases for J; bases not matched to a gene: 4. The CDR3 is 14 amino acids. The CDR3 region is CASSVSLAGGEQFF. The CDR3 DNA follows: TGTGCCAGCAGTGTTTCACTAGCGGGAGGTGAGCAGTTCTTC.